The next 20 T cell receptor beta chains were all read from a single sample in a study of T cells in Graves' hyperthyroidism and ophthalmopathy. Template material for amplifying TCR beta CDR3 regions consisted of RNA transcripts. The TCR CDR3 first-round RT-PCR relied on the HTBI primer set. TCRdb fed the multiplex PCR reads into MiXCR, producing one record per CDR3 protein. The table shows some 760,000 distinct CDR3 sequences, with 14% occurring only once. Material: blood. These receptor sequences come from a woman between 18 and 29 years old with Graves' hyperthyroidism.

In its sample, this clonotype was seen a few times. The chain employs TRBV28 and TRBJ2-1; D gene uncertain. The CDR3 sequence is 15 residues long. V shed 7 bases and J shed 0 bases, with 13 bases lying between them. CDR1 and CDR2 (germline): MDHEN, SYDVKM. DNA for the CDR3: TGTGCCAGCACCCTCCTAGGCAGCTCCTACAATGAGCAGTTCTTC. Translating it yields CASTLLGSSYNEQFF. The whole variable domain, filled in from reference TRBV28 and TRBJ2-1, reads DVKVTQSSRYLVKRTGEKVFLECVQDMDHENMFWYRQDPGLGLRLIYFSYDVKMKEKGDIPEGYSVSREKKERFSLILESASTNQTSMYLCASTLLGSSYNEQFFGPGTRLTVL.

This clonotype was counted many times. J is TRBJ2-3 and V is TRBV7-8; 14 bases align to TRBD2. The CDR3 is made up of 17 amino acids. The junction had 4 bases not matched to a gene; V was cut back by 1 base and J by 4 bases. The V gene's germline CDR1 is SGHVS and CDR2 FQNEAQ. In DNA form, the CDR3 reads TGTGCCAGCAGCTTAGTTGGGACTAGCGGGAGCCCAGATACGCAGTATTTT. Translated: CASSLVGTSGSPDTQYF.

CDR3 in amino acids: CATSDSSPGQGGTGELFF. The CDR3 DNA sequence: TGTGCCACCAGTGATTCTAGTCCGGGACAGGGTGGCACCGGGGAGCTGTTTTTT. This sequence joins TRBV24-1 and TRBJ2-2, with 9 bases aligning to TRBD1. J gave up 4 bases and V 2 bases, and 10 bases lay outside the gene matches. The CDR3 is made up of 18 amino acids. The V gene's germline CDR1 is KGHDR and CDR2 SFDVKD.

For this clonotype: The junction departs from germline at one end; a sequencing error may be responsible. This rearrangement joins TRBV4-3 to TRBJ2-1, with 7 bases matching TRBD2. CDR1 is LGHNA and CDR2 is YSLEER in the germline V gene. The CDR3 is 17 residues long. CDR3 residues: CASSQDLYSGPYNERFF. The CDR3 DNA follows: TGCGCCAGCAGCCAAGATCTTTATAGCGGGCCTTACAATGAGCGGTTCTTC.

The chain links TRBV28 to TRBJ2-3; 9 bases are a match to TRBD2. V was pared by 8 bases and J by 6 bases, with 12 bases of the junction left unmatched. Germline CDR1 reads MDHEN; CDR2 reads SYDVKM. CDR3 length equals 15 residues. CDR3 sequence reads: CASCSGAGGGDTQYF. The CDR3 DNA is TGTGCCAGCTGTAGCGGAGCGGGAGGAGGGGATACGCAGTATTTT.

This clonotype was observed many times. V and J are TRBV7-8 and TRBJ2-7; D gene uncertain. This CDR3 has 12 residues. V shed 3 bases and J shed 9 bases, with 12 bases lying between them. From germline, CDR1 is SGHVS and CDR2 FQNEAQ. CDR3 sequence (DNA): TGTGCCAGCAGCTTTAGCAGCCAGGTGCAGTACTTC. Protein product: CASSFSSQVQYF.

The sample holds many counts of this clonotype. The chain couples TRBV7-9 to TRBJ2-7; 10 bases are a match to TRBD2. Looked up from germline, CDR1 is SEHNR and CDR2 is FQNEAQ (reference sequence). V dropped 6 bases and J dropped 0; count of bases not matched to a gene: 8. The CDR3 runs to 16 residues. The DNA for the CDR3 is TGTGCCAGCAGTTACGGACTAGCGGAGACCTCCTACGAGCAGTACTTC. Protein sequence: CASSYGLAETSYEQYF.

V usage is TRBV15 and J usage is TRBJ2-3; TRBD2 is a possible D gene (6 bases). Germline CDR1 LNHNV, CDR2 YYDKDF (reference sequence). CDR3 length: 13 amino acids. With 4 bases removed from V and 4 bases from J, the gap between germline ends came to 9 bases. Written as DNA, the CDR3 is TGTGCCACCAGCACAGGGACTGCAGATACGCAGTATTTT. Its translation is CATSTGTADTQYF. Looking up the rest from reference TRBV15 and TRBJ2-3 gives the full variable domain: DAMVIQNPRYQVTQFGKPVTLSCSQTLNHNVMYWYQQKSSQAPKLLFHYYDKDFNNEADTPDNFQSRRPNTSFCFLDIRSPGLGDTAMYLCATSTGTADTQYFGPGTRLTVL.

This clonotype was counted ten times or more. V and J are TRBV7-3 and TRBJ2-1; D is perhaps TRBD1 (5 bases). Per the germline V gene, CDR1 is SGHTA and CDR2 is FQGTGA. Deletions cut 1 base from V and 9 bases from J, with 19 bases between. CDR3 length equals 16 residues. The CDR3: CASSLIPQGLGGEQFF. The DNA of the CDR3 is TGTGCCAGCAGCTTAATCCCTCAGGGTTTAGGCGGTGAGCAGTTCTTC. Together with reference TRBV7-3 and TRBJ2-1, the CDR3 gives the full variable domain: GAGVSQTPSNKVTEKGKYVELRCDPISGHTALYWYRQSLGQGPEFLIYFQGTGAADDSGLPNDRFFAVRPEGSVSTLKIQRTERGDSAVYLCASSLIPQGLGGEQFFGPGTRLTVL.

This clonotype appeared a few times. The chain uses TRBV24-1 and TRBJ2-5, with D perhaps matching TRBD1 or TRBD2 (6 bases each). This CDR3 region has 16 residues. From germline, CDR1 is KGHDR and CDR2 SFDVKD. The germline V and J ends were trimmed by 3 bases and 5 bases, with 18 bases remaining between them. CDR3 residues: CATSDARGHGEETQYF. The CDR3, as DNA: TGTGCCACCAGTGATGCGCGGGGACACGGGGAGGAGACCCAGTACTTC.

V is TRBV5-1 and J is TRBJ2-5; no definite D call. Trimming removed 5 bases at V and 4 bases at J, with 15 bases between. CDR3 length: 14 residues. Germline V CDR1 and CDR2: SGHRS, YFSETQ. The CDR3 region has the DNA TGCGCCAGCAGGAATGAAGTGGGATCAGAGACCCAGTACTTC. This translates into CASRNEVGSETQYF.

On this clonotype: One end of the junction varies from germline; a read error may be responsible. CDR3 protein: CASSLAPEGVNIEAFF. The CDR3 DNA follows: TGTGCCAGCAGCTTAGCGCCCGAAGGGGTAAACATTGAAGCTTTCTTT. The gene calls are TRBV7-9 and TRBJ1-1, with D tentatively TRBD1 (5 bases). The CDR3 length is 16 residues. From germline, CDR1 is SEHNR and CDR2 FQNEAQ (reference sequence).

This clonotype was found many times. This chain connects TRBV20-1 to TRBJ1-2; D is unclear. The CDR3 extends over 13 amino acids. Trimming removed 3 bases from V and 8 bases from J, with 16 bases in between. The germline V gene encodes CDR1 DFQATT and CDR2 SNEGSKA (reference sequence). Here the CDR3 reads CSASLAGLGGYTF. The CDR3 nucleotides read TGCAGTGCTAGTTTGGCGGGGTTGGGGGGCTACACCTTC.

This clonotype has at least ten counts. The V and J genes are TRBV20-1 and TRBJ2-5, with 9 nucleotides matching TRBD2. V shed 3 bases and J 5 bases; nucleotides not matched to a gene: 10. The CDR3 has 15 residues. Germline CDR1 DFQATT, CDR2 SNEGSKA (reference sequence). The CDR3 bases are TGCAGTGCTAGGTGGGGGACTAGCTCGCGCGAGACCCAGTACTTC. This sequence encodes CSARWGTSSRETQYF.

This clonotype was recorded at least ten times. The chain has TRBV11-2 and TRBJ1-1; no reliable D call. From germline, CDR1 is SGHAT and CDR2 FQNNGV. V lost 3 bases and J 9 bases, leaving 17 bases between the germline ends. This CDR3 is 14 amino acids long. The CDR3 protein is CASSFYLQDPKAFF. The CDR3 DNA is TGTGCCAGCAGCTTTTATCTTCAGGACCCTAAAGCTTTCTTT.

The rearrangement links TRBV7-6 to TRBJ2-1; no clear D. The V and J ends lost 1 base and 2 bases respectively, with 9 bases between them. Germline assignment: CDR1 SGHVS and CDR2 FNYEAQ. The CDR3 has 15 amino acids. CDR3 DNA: TGTGCCAGCAGCTTAGATGCTCTAGCCTACAATGAGCAGTTCTTC. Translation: CASSLDALAYNEQFF.

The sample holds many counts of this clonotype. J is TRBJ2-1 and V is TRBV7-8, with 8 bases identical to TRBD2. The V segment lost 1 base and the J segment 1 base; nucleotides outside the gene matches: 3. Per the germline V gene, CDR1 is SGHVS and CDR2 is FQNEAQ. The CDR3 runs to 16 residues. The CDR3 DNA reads TGTGCCAGCAGCTTAGAGCGCGGGAGGTCCTACAATGAGCAGTTCTTC. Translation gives CASSLERGRSYNEQFF.

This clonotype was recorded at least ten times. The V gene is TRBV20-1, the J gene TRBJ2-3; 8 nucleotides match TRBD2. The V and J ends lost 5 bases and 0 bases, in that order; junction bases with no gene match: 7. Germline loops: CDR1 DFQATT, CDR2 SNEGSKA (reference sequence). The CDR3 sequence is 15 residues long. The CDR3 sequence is CSASFSGSSTDTQYF. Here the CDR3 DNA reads TGCAGTGCTTCCTTCAGCGGGAGTAGCACAGATACGCAGTATTTT.

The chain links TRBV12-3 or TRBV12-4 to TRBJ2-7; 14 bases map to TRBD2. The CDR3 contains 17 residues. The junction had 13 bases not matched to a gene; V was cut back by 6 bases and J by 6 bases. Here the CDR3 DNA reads TGTGCCAGCAGCCAAGGGACTAGCGGGAGTAGTAGGCGCGAGCAGTACTTC. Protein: CASSQGTSGSSRREQYF.

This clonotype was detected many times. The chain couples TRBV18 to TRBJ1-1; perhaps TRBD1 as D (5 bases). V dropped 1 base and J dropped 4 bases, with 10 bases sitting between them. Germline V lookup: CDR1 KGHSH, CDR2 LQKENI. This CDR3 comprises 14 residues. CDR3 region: CASSPRGRSTEAFF. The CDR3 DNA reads TGTGCCAGCTCACCACGGGGGAGGAGCACTGAAGCTTTCTTT.